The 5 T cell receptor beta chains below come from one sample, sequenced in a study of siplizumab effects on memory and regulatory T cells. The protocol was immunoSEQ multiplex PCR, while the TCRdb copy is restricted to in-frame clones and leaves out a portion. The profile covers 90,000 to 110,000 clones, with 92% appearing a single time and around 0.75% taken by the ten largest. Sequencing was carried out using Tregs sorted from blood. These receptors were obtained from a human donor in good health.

The CDR3 reads CASSVDSAGVEFF. In DNA, the CDR3 is TGTGCCAGCAGCGTCGATTCAGCGGGAGTGGAGTTCTTC. The chain links TRBV6-4 to TRBJ2-1; TRBD2 matches at 8 bases. V dropped 6 bases and J dropped 14; count of bases not matched to a gene: 12. Germline lookup yields CDR1 MRHNA and CDR2 SNTAGT. There are 13 residues in the CDR3.

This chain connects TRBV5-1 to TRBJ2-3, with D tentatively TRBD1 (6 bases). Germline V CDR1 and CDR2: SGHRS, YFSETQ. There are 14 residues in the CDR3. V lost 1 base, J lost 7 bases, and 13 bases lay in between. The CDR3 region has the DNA TGCGCCAGCAGCTTGACAGGGACGTTCAATACGCAGTATTTT. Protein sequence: CASSLTGTFNTQYF.

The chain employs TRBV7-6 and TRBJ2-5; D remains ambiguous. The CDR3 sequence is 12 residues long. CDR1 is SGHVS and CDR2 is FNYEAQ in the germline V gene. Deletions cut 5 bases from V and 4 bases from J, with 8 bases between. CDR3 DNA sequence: TGTGCCAGCAGCCAAGACGGAGAGACCCAGTACTTC. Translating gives CASSQDGETQYF.

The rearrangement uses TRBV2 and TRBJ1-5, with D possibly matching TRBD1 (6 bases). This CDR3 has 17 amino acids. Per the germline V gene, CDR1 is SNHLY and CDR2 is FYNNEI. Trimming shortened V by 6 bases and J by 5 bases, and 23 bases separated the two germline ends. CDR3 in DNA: TGTGCCAGCAGCCTGATAAACAAACAGGGTAATGATCAGCCCCAGCATTTT. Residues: CASSLINKQGNDQPQHF.

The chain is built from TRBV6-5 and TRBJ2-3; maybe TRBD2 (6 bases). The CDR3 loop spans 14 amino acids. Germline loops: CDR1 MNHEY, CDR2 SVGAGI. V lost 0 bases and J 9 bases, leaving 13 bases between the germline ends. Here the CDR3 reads CASSYSGGTVTQYF. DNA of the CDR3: TGTGCCAGCAGTTACTCCGGGGGTACTGTCACGCAGTATTTT.